The 21 T cell receptor beta chains given below trace back to one sample, sequenced in a study of blood T cell repertoires in COVID-19. The protocol was immunoSEQ multiplex PCR, while the TCRdb copy is restricted to in-frame clones and leaves out a portion. The profile shows around 300,000 clones, around 90% of them singletons. Sample: peripheral blood. These TCRs come from a woman aged 30 to 39 with COVID-19, enrolled during active disease.

The chain recombines TRBV7-9 with TRBJ2-3; 12 bases agree with TRBD2. Germline V gene data show CDR1 as SEHNR and CDR2 as FQNEAQ (reference sequence). This CDR3 has 16 amino acids. J was trimmed by 2 bases and V by 3 bases; bases with no gene match: 3. The CDR3 region is CASSFPSGRATDTQYF. In nucleotides, the CDR3 is TGTGCCAGCAGCTTTCCTAGCGGGAGGGCCACAGATACGCAGTATTTT.

The rearrangement uses TRBV5-1 and TRBJ1-2; TRBD1 matches 7 bases. The J segment lost 8 bases and the V segment lost 0 bases, leaving 13 bases of the junction unmatched. Per the germline V gene, CDR1 is SGHRS and CDR2 is YFSETQ. The CDR3 is made up of 16 amino acids. CDR3 in amino acids: CASSLESALGGDGYTF. The CDR3 nucleotides are TGCGCCAGCAGCTTGGAGTCAGCGTTAGGGGGCGACGGCTACACCTTC.

The CDR3 sequence is CASSPGQFDYGYTF. Here the CDR3 DNA reads TGTGCCAGCAGTCCTGGACAGTTCGACTATGGCTACACCTTC. V and J are TRBV28 and TRBJ1-2; weak D call: TRBD1 (6 bases). The CDR3 is made up of 14 amino acids. Germline V gene lookup returns CDR1 MDHEN and CDR2 SYDVKM. The ends were cut back, 5 bases at V and 3 bases at J, with 13 bases in the middle.

The chain carries TRBV5-1 and TRBJ2-3; possible D gene TRBD2, 5 bases. Germline loops: CDR1 SGHRS, CDR2 YFSETQ. This CDR3 region has 15 residues. Deletions cut 0 bases from V and 1 base from J, with 9 bases between. CDR3 region: CASSLGAAGTDTQYF. The DNA of the CDR3 is TGCGCCAGCAGCTTGGGAGCGGCCGGCACAGATACGCAGTATTTT.

This chain connects TRBV2 to TRBJ2-5; TRBD2 aligns across 12 bases. After removal of 5 bases from V and 5 bases from J, the junction contained 6 bases not matched to a gene. The CDR3 length is 15 residues. Germline V gives CDR1 SNHLY, CDR2 FYNNEI. The CDR3 nucleotides are TGTGCCAGCAGTCTCTCTAGCGGGAGGGCCGAGACCCAGTACTTC. Translating gives CASSLSSGRAETQYF.

This clone has only one observation. V gene TRBV9 combines with J gene TRBJ2-2, with 12 positions matching TRBD2. CDR1 is SGDLS, CDR2 YYNGEE, per germline. The CDR3 has 17 residues. Trimming at V came to 3 bases and at J to 5 bases, leaving 8 bases not matched to a gene. CDR3 sequence: CASSGRLAGVGTGELFF. The DNA of the CDR3 is TGTGCCAGCAGCGGGAGACTAGCGGGAGTAGGTACCGGGGAGCTGTTTTTT.

This chain links TRBV6-5 with TRBJ2-7, with D perhaps TRBD2 (6 bases). Germline values: CDR1 MNHEY, CDR2 SVGAGI. The CDR3 extends over 11 amino acids. The V end lost 8 bases, the J end lost 5 bases, and 10 bases lay between the germline ends. In nucleotides, the CDR3 is TGTGCCAGCGGGCGGGACGACGAGCAGTACTTC. Its translation: CASGRDDEQYF.

This chain joins TRBV4-1 and TRBJ2-7, with a tentative D call TRBD1 (6 bases). Germline lookup yields CDR1 MGHRA and CDR2 YSYEKL. The CDR3 spans 13 residues. V was trimmed by 3 bases and J by 3 bases, leaving 9 bases between them. The CDR3 protein is CASSQGHLYEQYF. CDR3 DNA: TGCGCCAGCAGCCAGGGACACCTCTACGAGCAGTACTTC.

This chain joins TRBV14 and TRBJ2-7; TRBD1 agrees at 9 bases. Losses at the gene ends were 5 bases for V and 6 bases for J; bases not matched to a gene: 8. The CDR3 has 14 residues. The germline gives CDR1 SGHDN, CDR2 FVKESK. The CDR3 nucleotides read TGTGCCAGCAGCACTCGACAGGGGGGTCGCGAGCAGTACTTC. As protein: CASSTRQGGREQYF.

The CDR3 loop is CASSFDYGNQPQHF. DNA of the CDR3: TGTGCCAGCAGTTTTGACTATGGCAATCAGCCCCAGCATTTT. The V and J genes are TRBV28 and TRBJ1-5; no clear D gene. The CDR3 length is 14 residues. V lost 3 bases and J 2 bases, leaving 8 bases between the germline ends. Germline V gives CDR1 MDHEN, CDR2 SYDVKM.

This clone was recorded once. The chain is built from TRBV30 and TRBJ2-7, with a possible D match to TRBD2 (6 bases). The CDR3 spans 14 residues. Per germline, CDR1 GTSNPN and CDR2 SVGIG (reference sequence). V lost 3 bases to trimming and J lost 2 bases, with 14 bases between them. CDR3 amino acids: CAWRRGLRAYEQYF. In DNA, the CDR3 is TGTGCCTGGAGGCGGGGCCTCCGGGCCTACGAGCAGTACTTC. The full variable domain, rest sourced from reference TRBV30 and TRBJ2-7, is SQTIHQWPATLVQPVGSPLSLECTVEGTSNPNLYWYRQAAGRGLQLLFYSVGIGQISSEVPQNLSASRPQDRQFILSSKKLLLSDSGFYLCAWRRGLRAYEQYFGPGTRLTVT.

The V and J genes are TRBV29-1 and TRBJ1-2, with D possibly matching TRBD1 (5 bases). Trimming shortened V by 4 bases and J by 2 bases, and 5 bases separated the two germline ends. Germline lookup yields CDR1 SQVTM and CDR2 ANQGSEA. This CDR3 is 11 amino acids long. The CDR3 region is CSVGQNYGYTF. CDR3 nucleotides: TGCAGCGTTGGACAGAACTATGGCTACACCTTC.

This chain connects TRBV28 to TRBJ1-2, with D unclear. Germline values: CDR1 MDHEN, CDR2 SYDVKM. The CDR3 is 17 residues long. V lost 7 bases and J lost 4, with 25 bases in between. CDR3 nucleotide sequence: TGTGCCAGCATCCCTCCCCGGAGTGGACGGGGTCCCTATGGCTACACCTTC. Translating it yields CASIPPRSGRGPYGYTF.

This chain links TRBV5-1 with TRBJ2-5; 12 bases are a match to TRBD2. There are 20 residues in the CDR3. The V segment lost 1 base and the J segment 2 bases; nucleotides outside the gene matches: 15. The germline V gene has CDR1 SGHRS and CDR2 YFSETQ. The DNA of the CDR3 is TGCGCCAGCAGCTTGAGGTCGACTAGCGGGAGTCGGGATATGCAAGAGACCCAGTACTTC. Translated, it gives CASSLRSTSGSRDMQETQYF.

The chain employs TRBV10-3 and TRBJ1-1; 9 nucleotides align to TRBD1. The germline V gene has CDR1 ENHRY and CDR2 SYGVKD. After removal of 0 bases from V and 4 bases from J, the junction contained 6 bases not matched to a gene. The CDR3 extends over 16 amino acids. CDR3 protein: CAISESTGGATTEAFF. The CDR3 DNA follows: TGTGCCATCAGTGAGTCAACAGGGGGCGCGACCACTGAAGCTTTCTTT.

This rearrangement joins TRBV19 to TRBJ2-5, with D perhaps matching TRBD2 (6 bases). V shed 5 bases and J shed 1 base, with 8 bases lying between them. Germline assignment: CDR1 LNHDA and CDR2 SQIVND (reference sequence). This CDR3 is built from 13 residues. The CDR3 loop reads CASSEGLQETQYF. The CDR3 bases are TGTGCCAGTAGTGAGGGACTCCAAGAGACCCAGTACTTC.

The chain is built from TRBV10-3 and TRBJ1-1; D possibly corresponds to TRBD1 (6 bases). The CDR3 contains 12 residues. Germline lookup yields CDR1 ENHRY and CDR2 SYGVKD. V dropped 8 bases and J dropped 1 base, with 8 bases sitting between them. CDR3 region: CAIGGGNTEAFF. Here the CDR3 DNA reads TGTGCCATCGGGGGCGGGAACACTGAAGCTTTCTTT.

The V call is TRBV6-2 or TRBV6-3, the J call TRBJ2-7; 11 nucleotides align to TRBD1. Germline assignment: CDR1 MNHEY and CDR2 SVGEGT. The ends lost 5 bases at V and 6 bases at J; junction bases unmatched: 9. The length of the CDR3 is 15 residues. CDR3 amino acids: CASSQDRGRQSEQYF. CDR3 nucleotide sequence: TGTGCCAGCAGTCAGGACAGGGGGCGTCAGTCCGAGCAGTACTTC.

This clone was recorded only once. The chain uses TRBV27 and TRBJ1-6; D unclear. The germline V gene has CDR1 MNHEY and CDR2 SMNVEV (reference sequence). The V end lost 3 bases, the J end lost 10 bases, and 10 bases lay between the germline ends. The CDR3 has 13 amino acids. The CDR3 reads CASSFKVESPLHF. The DNA for the CDR3 is TGTGCCAGCAGTTTTAAAGTAGAGTCACCCCTCCACTTT.

The chain carries TRBV7-3 and TRBJ2-7; D is perhaps TRBD1 (6 bases). Per the germline V gene, CDR1 is SGHTA and CDR2 is FQGTGA. This CDR3 region has 13 residues. Trimming shortened V by 5 bases and J by 4 bases, and 12 bases separated the two germline ends. The CDR3 protein is CASSADQGYEQYF. DNA of the CDR3: TGTGCCAGCAGCGCAGATCAGGGGTACGAGCAGTACTTC.

The chain has TRBV5-4 and TRBJ1-1; TRBD1 agrees at 10 bases. This CDR3 has 15 residues. CDR1 is SGHNT, CDR2 YYREEE, per germline (reference sequence). Losses at the gene ends were 3 bases for V and 9 bases for J; bases not matched to a gene: 11. As DNA, the CDR3 is TGTGCCAGCAGCTCCGGGGACAGGGGCCGTTCCCAAGCTTTCTTT. Translating gives CASSSGDRGRSQAFF.